The present entry profiles one T cell receptor (beta chain) with its context. Its antigen is not identified. This record belongs to a study of T cells in localized non-small cell lung cancer. Study-wide points: Adjacent lung tissue had a median around 57 of the top 100 clones found in the tumor. Uninvolved nearby lung showed the greatest T cell clonality, exceeding that found in tumor. Longer overall survival accompanied higher blood T cell density.

The data were produced by immunoSEQ multiplex PCR, yet TCRdb's version contains in-frame clones alone and is incomplete. In the table there are 26,000 or so clones, around 85% of which are singletons. The CDR3 is made up of 16 amino acids. V shed 5 bases, J shed 0 bases, and the junction held 7 bases outside the gene matches. Germline V CDR1 and CDR2: MDHEN, SYDVKM. The TCR sequence derives from a female donor aged 60 or older with stage II squamous cell lung carcinoma. The sequencing used peripheral blood, collected before any cancer treatment. The chain carries TRBV28 and TRBJ2-4, with 7 nucleotides matching TRBD1. CDR3 protein: CASSQWDSLAKNIQYF. The CDR3, as DNA: TGTGCCAGCAGTCAGTGGGACAGCCTAGCCAAAAACATTCAGTACTTC.